Given below is one T cell receptor beta chain in context. Its antigen is unknown. Quantitative 5'-RACE with molecular barcodes was used to make the TCR beta libraries. TCRdb reprocessed the 5' RACE reads with MiXCR, giving one entry per CDR3 protein. The data show fewer than 250,000 distinct CDR3 sequences, approximately 20% seen once. The data belong to a study of CD8 T cells in ankylosing spondylitis. CDR3 length: 17 residues. Trimming cost V 3 bases and J 3 bases; bases outside gene matches: 10. Germline V CDR1 and CDR2: DFQATT, SNEGSKA (reference sequence). Study-wide results and caveats: There was a TCR beta motif, made of eight highly homologous variants, that appeared characteristic of ankylosing spondylitis blood. The clones that were linked to disease were reported to be significantly enriched in matched synovial fluid samples from ankylosing spondylitis patients. Disease-linked clones bore a CD8+ phenotype, appearing relatively rarely in peripheral blood. Certain motif variants had earlier appeared in reactive arthritis synovial fluid and blood.

The rearrangement uses TRBV20-1 and TRBJ2-1, with TRBD2 matching over 11 bases. The specimen was blood, either unsorted or a sorted T cell fraction (not recorded which). The sequence came from a male donor with ankylosing spondylitis. DNA of the CDR3: TGCAGTGCTAGGTCCAGACTAGCGGGAAGGGGCTACAATGAGCAGTTCTTC. It yields the protein CSARSRLAGRGYNEQFF.